The 26 T cell receptor beta chains presented below share a single source sample, sequenced in a study of T cells after somatic rescue of genetic block. Libraries were prepared by immunoSEQ multiplex PCR; TCRdb keeps only in-frame clonotypes and omits some of them. The sample includes 55,000 to 70,000 clones, 92% of them seen just once. Source material: peripheral blood mononuclear cells (PBMCs). These TCRs come from a man aged 35 to 55.

This chain joins TRBV19 and TRBJ1-4; perhaps TRBD1 as D (6 bases). The V gene lost 5 bases and the J gene lost 7 bases, with 11 bases spanning the gap. Per the germline V gene, CDR1 is LNHDA and CDR2 is SQIVND (reference sequence). This CDR3 spans 13 amino acids. This CDR3 reads CASSPGHGEKLFF. Here the CDR3 DNA reads TGTGCCAGTAGTCCGGGACACGGTGAAAAACTGTTTTTT. Using reference TRBV19 and TRBJ1-4 for the parts outside the CDR3, the full variable domain is DGGITQSPKYLFRKEGQNVTLSCEQNLNHDAMYWYRQDPGQGLRLIYYSQIVNDFQKGDIAEGYSVSREKKESFPLTVTSAQKNPTAFYLCASSPGHGEKLFFGSGTQLSVL.

J is TRBJ2-1 and V is TRBV28; the D is unclear. V lost 5 bases to trimming and J lost 10 bases, with 12 bases between them. Per the germline V gene, CDR1 is MDHEN and CDR2 is SYDVKM. The CDR3 extends over 12 amino acids. The CDR3 is CASSPTRYEQFF. CDR3 in DNA: TGTGCCAGCAGTCCGACCCGGTACGAGCAGTTCTTC.

This clone appeared once. This chain connects TRBV6-1 to TRBJ2-3; TRBD2 matches 11 bases. The CDR3 is 17 amino acids. The ends lost 1 base at V and 6 bases at J; junction bases unmatched: 9. Germline V gene sequence: CDR1 MNHNS, CDR2 SASEGT. CDR3 region: CASSEGLAGGPGDTQYF. The CDR3 DNA is TGTGCCAGCAGTGAAGGGTTAGCGGGAGGGCCCGGGGATACGCAGTATTTT.

The chain recombines TRBV28 with TRBJ1-1; tentatively, D is TRBD1 (5 bases). The CDR3 is 15 residues long. V was trimmed by 5 bases and J by 1 base, leaving 14 bases between them. Germline values: CDR1 MDHEN, CDR2 SYDVKM. CDR3 region: CASSLGTRSNTEAFF. In nucleotides, the CDR3 is TGTGCCAGCAGTCTCGGGACCCGGTCGAACACTGAAGCTTTCTTT.

V is TRBV28 and J is TRBJ2-7; 8 bases fit TRBD1. Germline V gene lookup returns CDR1 MDHEN and CDR2 SYDVKM. This CDR3 has 12 residues. The J segment lost 7 bases and the V segment lost 6 bases, leaving 5 bases of the junction unmatched. CDR3 region: CASRQGAKEQYF. In nucleotides, the CDR3 is TGTGCCAGCAGGCAGGGGGCGAAGGAGCAGTACTTC.

The chain's CDR3 is CASSLAGGSSYEQYF. The CDR3 nucleotides read TGTGCCAGCAGCTTAGCAGGGGGCTCCTCCTACGAGCAGTACTTC. The chain couples TRBV7-8 to TRBJ2-7; TRBD1 agrees at 7 bases. This CDR3 region has 15 residues. Trimming removed 0 bases from V and 0 bases from J; junction bases left unmatched: 2. Germline CDR1 SGHVS, CDR2 FQNEAQ.

This rearrangement joins TRBV5-8 to TRBJ1-4; D might be TRBD1 (6 bases). Trimming shortened V by 4 bases and J by 0 bases, and 16 bases separated the two germline ends. The CDR3 has 17 residues. Looked up from germline, CDR1 is SGHTS and CDR2 is YDEGEE. This chain's CDR3 is CASSLGQSSATNEKLFF. CDR3 nucleotide sequence: TGTGCCAGCAGCCTTGGACAGTCAAGTGCAACTAATGAAAAACTGTTTTTT.

This chain's CDR3 is CASRVSPGRVTEAFF. CDR3 sequence (DNA): TGTGCCAGCAGAGTCTCTCCGGGGAGAGTGACTGAAGCTTTCTTT. This sequence joins TRBV27 and TRBJ1-1; no reliable D call. The length of the CDR3 is 15 residues. V was pared by 6 bases and J by 5 bases, with 19 bases between. Germline CDR1 and CDR2: MNHEY and SMNVEV (reference sequence).

CDR3 amino acids: CASSLAPGDSYEQYF. The CDR3 nucleotides read TGTGCCAGCAGCTTAGCGCCGGGGGACTCCTACGAGCAGTACTTC. J is TRBJ2-7 and V is TRBV7-2; a weak D match, TRBD2 (6 bases). Germline V CDR1 and CDR2: SGHTA, FQGNSA. The CDR3 length is 15 residues. The V end was cut by 0 bases, the J end by 0 bases, with 9 bases between.

The table lists this clone with a count of one. The CDR3 here is CASSQITGTGELFF. The CDR3 coding sequence is TGCGCCAGCAGCCAAATAACGGGTACCGGGGAGCTGTTTTTT. The J gene is TRBJ2-2, the V gene TRBV4-1; the D is unclear. There are 14 residues in the CDR3. The V end lost 2 bases, the J end lost 5 bases, and 9 bases lay between the germline ends. Germline lookup yields CDR1 MGHRA and CDR2 YSYEKL.

The table lists this clone with many counts. V and J are TRBV19 and TRBJ1-3; 9 bases are a match to TRBD1. Trimming cost V 5 bases and J 2 bases; bases outside gene matches: 10. CDR3 size: 17 residues. Germline V gene sequence: CDR1 LNHDA, CDR2 SQIVND (reference sequence). The DNA of the CDR3 is TGTGCCAGTAGTTCCAGGGGACAGGGAACAACTGGAAACACCATATATTTT. Translating gives CASSSRGQGTTGNTIYF.

V and J are TRBV7-6 and TRBJ1-6; D may be TRBD1 (6 bases). The length of the CDR3 is 15 residues. Trimming took off 1 base at V and 6 bases at J, with 10 bases between the two ends. CDR1 SGHVS and CDR2 FNYEAQ come from the germline V gene. CDR3 loop: CASSLVGAGNSPLHF. DNA for the CDR3: TGTGCCAGCAGCTTAGTGGGGGCAGGTAATTCACCCCTCCACTTT.

This clone was seen a handful of times. The chain uses TRBV30 and TRBJ1-2; D gene uncertain. V was clipped by 5 bases and J by 2 bases, with 12 bases between them. Germline lookup yields CDR1 GTSNPN and CDR2 SVGIG (reference sequence). The CDR3 has 13 residues. This chain's CDR3 is CAWGSMANYGYTF. Here the CDR3 DNA reads TGTGCCTGGGGGTCTATGGCCAACTATGGCTACACCTTC. Full variable domain (remainder filled in from reference TRBV30 and TRBJ1-2): SQTIHQWPATLVQPVGSPLSLECTVEGTSNPNLYWYRQAAGRGLQLLFYSVGIGQISSEVPQNLSASRPQDRQFILSSKKLLLSDSGFYLCAWGSMANYGYTFGSGTRLTVV.

Only one count was recorded for this clone. The gene calls are TRBV5-1 and TRBJ1-2; D is unresolved. In germline, CDR1 is SGHRS, CDR2 YFSETQ. V lost 1 base, J lost 8 bases, and 15 bases lay in between. The CDR3 totals 14 residues. The CDR3 sequence: CASSLSPTSGGYTF. The CDR3 DNA is TGCGCCAGCAGCTTGTCCCCGACCTCCGGAGGCTACACCTTC.

V is TRBV5-1 and J is TRBJ1-3, with D hard to call. Germline V gene sequence: CDR1 SGHRS, CDR2 YFSETQ. CDR3 length equals 17 residues. Between the trimmed V and J ends, which lost 3 bases and 0 bases, there was a span of 16 bases. CDR3 region: CASSSSATASSGNTIYF. The CDR3, as DNA: TGCGCCAGCAGCTCATCTGCGACGGCAAGCTCTGGAAACACCATATATTTT.

The V call is TRBV10-3, the J call TRBJ1-6, with D perhaps TRBD1 (6 bases). CDR1 is ENHRY and CDR2 is SYGVKD in the germline V gene. Trimming removed 4 bases at V and 1 base at J, with 11 bases between. CDR3 length: 16 amino acids. The CDR3 DNA reads TGTGCCATCAGTGGGCGGGACAAGTCCTATAATTCACCCCTCCACTTT. Translated: CAISGRDKSYNSPLHF.

The chain recombines TRBV5-1 with TRBJ1-4; 9 bases align to TRBD1. The CDR3 has 16 amino acids. The V segment lost 0 bases and the J segment 7 bases; nucleotides outside the gene matches: 7. Germline V gene lookup returns CDR1 SGHRS and CDR2 YFSETQ. The CDR3 protein is CASSLGPRDRVEKLFF. The DNA of the CDR3 is TGCGCCAGCAGCTTGGGACCTCGGGACAGGGTTGAAAAACTGTTTTTT.

V usage is TRBV7-8 and J usage is TRBJ2-5, with TRBD1 matching over 10 bases. The CDR3 is made up of 18 amino acids. The germline CDR1 and CDR2 sequences are SGHVS and FQNEAQ. The junction had 11 bases not matched to a gene; V was cut back by 3 bases and J by 1 base. CDR3 DNA sequence: TGTGCCAGCAGCTTTTCGACAGGGGGCGGGCGGACCCAAGAGACCCAGTACTTC. Its translation: CASSFSTGGGRTQETQYF.

The chain links TRBV7-9 to TRBJ2-1, with 8 positions matching TRBD1. J lost 5 bases, V lost 1 base, and 1 base had no gene match. CDR1 is SEHNR, CDR2 FQNEAQ, per germline (reference sequence). The CDR3 contains 14 residues. The CDR3 loop reads CASSLVQGDNEQFF. CDR3 in DNA: TGTGCCAGCAGCTTAGTACAGGGGGACAATGAGCAGTTCTTC.

This chain connects TRBV7-9 to TRBJ1-1, with D tentatively TRBD1 (5 bases). Germline CDR1 reads SEHNR; CDR2 reads FQNEAQ (reference sequence). The V and J ends lost 5 bases and 3 bases respectively, with 16 bases between them. The CDR3 extends over 15 amino acids. The CDR3 nucleotides read TGTGCCAGCAGCACGGGACTGGGGCGAGACACTGAAGCTTTCTTT. Translating it yields CASSTGLGRDTEAFF. Using reference TRBV7-9 and TRBJ1-1 for the parts outside the CDR3, the full variable domain is DTGVSQNPRHKITKRGQNVTFRCDPISEHNRLYWYRQTLGQGPEFLTYFQNEAQLEKSRLLSDRFSAERPKGSFSTLEIQRTEQGDSAMYLCASSTGLGRDTEAFFGQGTRLTVV.

This chain uses TRBV5-4 with TRBJ1-6; 8 bases agree with TRBD1. The ends lost 4 bases at V and 9 bases at J; junction bases unmatched: 6. The CDR3 runs 14 residues. Germline CDR1 SGHNT, CDR2 YYREEE (reference sequence). The CDR3 nucleotides are TGTGCCAGCAGCATCGGACAGGGCAGTTCACCCCTCCACTTT. Translated: CASSIGQGSSPLHF.

The J gene is TRBJ2-2, the V gene TRBV15; no clear D gene. V dropped 6 bases and J dropped 0 bases, with 8 bases sitting between them. CDR1 is LNHNV and CDR2 is YYDKDF in the germline V gene (reference sequence). The CDR3 consists of 14 residues. The CDR3 sequence: CATSKETNTGELFF. The CDR3 region has the DNA TGTGCCACCAGTAAGGAGACGAACACCGGGGAGCTGTTTTTT.

The rearrangement uses TRBV21-1 and TRBJ2-7; the DNA was not compared with TRBD2, the D call given in the table. TRBV21-1 is a documented pseudogene. CDR3 length: 12 residues. The CDR3 loop is CASSKACETRIF. In DNA, the CDR3 is TGTGCCAGCAGCAAAGCCTGTGAGACTCGAATCTTC.

V gene TRBV6-1 combines with J gene TRBJ2-6; D is possibly TRBD2 (5 bases). The CDR3 loop spans 16 amino acids. The germline CDR1 and CDR2 sequences are MNHNS and SASEGT. V shed 4 bases and J shed 2 bases, with 12 bases lying between them. This CDR3 is CASSGQSGTGANVLTF. The CDR3 region has the DNA TGTGCCAGCAGTGGCCAATCGGGAACTGGGGCCAACGTCCTGACTTTC.

The V gene is TRBV7-9, the J gene TRBJ1-3; TRBD1 matches at 8 bases. V shed 5 bases, J shed 0 bases, and the junction held 9 bases outside the gene matches. Germline values: CDR1 SEHNR, CDR2 FQNEAQ (reference sequence). CDR3 length: 17 residues. The CDR3 loop is CASSEAGGHRSGNTIYF. Written as DNA, the CDR3 is TGTGCCAGCAGCGAGGCAGGGGGCCACCGCTCTGGAAACACCATATATTTT.

This clone is a singleton in its sample. The CDR3 sequence: CASSTPRDRDNQPQHF. DNA for the CDR3: TGTGCCAGTAGCACTCCCCGGGACAGGGATAATCAGCCCCAGCATTTT. J is TRBJ1-5 and V is TRBV19; TRBD1 aligns across 9 bases. CDR3 size: 16 residues. CDR1 and CDR2 from the germline V gene are LNHDA and SQIVND (reference sequence). The J segment lost 4 bases and the V segment lost 6 bases, leaving 10 bases of the junction unmatched. The full variable domain, rest sourced from reference TRBV19 and TRBJ1-5, is DGGITQSPKYLFRKEGQNVTLSCEQNLNHDAMYWYRQDPGQGLRLIYYSQIVNDFQKGDIAEGYSVSREKKESFPLTVTSAQKNPTAFYLCASSTPRDRDNQPQHFGDGTRLSIL.